This TCR beta chain was profiled in a study of T cells in women clearing cervical HPV infection. About this clone itself: Its antigen is currently unknown. The CDR3 extends 3 residues past the end of the read, so its final part is completed from the germline J gene.

Study findings and constraints: Repertoire richness, not evenness, was significantly elevated in CIN3+ cases versus controls.

Assay used: immunoSEQ multiplex PCR; TCRdb lists only in-frame clones, some missing. This table lists over 30,000 clones. This CDR3 is built from 14 residues. Looked up from germline, CDR1 is SGHAT and CDR2 is FQNNGV. V gave up 2 bases and J gave up 0 bases, with 5 bases separating them. The sample taken for sequencing was blood buffy coat. The receptor comes from a woman aged 18 to 75 with a cervical HPV16 infection that either progressed to CIN3+ or cleared (not recorded which). The chain links TRBV11-2 to TRBJ2-1; D not resolved. The CDR3 loop is CASSLTSSYNEQFF. The DNA read from the CDR3 is TGTGCCAGCAGCTTAACCAGCTCCTACAATGAG.